The source of this T cell receptor (beta chain) is a study of blood T cell repertoires in COVID-19. The trim removed 2 bases at V and 8 bases at J, leaving 11 bases unmatched. The CDR3 contains 16 residues. Germline values: CDR1 MDHEN, CDR2 SYDVKM. This clone has just a few counts. Profiling relied on immunoSEQ multiplex PCR, and the TCRdb table lists in-frame clones only, not all of them. Found here are over 200,000 clones, around 85% of them singletons; the top ten hold approximately 2%. This chain connects TRBV28 to TRBJ1-4; 7 bases map to TRBD1. The receptor was derived from a woman aged 50 to 65 who had recovered from COVID-19. Source material: PBMCs or T cells enriched from blood (not recorded which). CDR3 loop: CASSLGQGGRIEKLFF. CDR3 DNA sequence: TGTGCCAGCAGTTTAGGGCAGGGGGGCCGCATAGAAAAACTGTTTTTT.